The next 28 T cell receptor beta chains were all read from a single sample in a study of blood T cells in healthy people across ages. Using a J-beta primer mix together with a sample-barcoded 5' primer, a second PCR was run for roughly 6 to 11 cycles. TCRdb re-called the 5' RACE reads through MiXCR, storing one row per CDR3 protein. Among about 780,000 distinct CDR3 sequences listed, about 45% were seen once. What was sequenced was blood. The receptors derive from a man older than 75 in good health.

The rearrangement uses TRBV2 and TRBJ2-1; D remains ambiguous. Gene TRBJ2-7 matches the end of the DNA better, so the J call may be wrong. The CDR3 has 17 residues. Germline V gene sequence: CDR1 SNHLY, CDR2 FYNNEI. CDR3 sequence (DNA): TGTGCCAGCAGTGAAGCGGGATGGATGAGCTCCTACAATGAGCAGTACTTC. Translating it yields CASSEAGWMSSYNEQYF.

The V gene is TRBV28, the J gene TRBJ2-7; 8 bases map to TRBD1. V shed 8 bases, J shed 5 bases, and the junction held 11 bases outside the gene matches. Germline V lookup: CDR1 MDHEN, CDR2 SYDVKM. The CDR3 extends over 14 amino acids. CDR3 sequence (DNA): TGTGCCAGCTCTTCTCGTCCAGGGGGCAACGAGCAGTACTTC. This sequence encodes CASSSRPGGNEQYF.

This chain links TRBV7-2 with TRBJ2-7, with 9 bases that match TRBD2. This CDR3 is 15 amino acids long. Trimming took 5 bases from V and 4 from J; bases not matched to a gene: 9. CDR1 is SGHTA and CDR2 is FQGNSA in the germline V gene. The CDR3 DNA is TGTGCCAGCAGCACCGCGAGTAGCGGGAGTTACGAGCAGTACTTC. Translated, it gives CASSTASSGSYEQYF.

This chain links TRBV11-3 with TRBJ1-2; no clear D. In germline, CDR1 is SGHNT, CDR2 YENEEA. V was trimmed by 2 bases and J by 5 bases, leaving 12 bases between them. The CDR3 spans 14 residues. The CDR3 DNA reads TGTGCCAGCAGCTTATCTTCAGCGAGATATGGCTACACCTTC. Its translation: CASSLSSARYGYTF.

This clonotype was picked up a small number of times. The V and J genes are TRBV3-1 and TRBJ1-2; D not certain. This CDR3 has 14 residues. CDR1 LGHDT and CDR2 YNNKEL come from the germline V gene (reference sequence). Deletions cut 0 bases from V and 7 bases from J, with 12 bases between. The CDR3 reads CASSQDSLGCGYTF. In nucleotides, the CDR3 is TGTGCCAGCAGCCAAGATTCTTTAGGTTGTGGCTACACCTTC.

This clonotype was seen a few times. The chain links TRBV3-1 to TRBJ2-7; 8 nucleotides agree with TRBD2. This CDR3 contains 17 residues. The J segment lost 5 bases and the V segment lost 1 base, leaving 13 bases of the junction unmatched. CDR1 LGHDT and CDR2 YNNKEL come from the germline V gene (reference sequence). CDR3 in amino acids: CASSQGFFGRGFDEQYF. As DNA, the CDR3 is TGTGCCAGCAGCCAAGGTTTCTTCGGGAGGGGTTTTGACGAGCAGTACTTC.

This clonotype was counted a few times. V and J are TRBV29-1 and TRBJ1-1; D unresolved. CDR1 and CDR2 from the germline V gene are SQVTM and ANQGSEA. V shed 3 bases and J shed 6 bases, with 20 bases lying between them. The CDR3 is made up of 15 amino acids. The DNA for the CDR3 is TGCAGCGTTGATCCGGGAAACCGATTAACCGCTGAAGCTTTCTTT. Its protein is CSVDPGNRLTAEAFF.

CDR3 amino acids: CASSFRDYAGANVLTF. DNA of the CDR3: TGTGCCAGCAGTTTCAGGGACTATGCTGGGGCCAACGTCCTGACTTTC. The gene calls are TRBV12-3 or TRBV12-4 and TRBJ2-6; 7 nucleotides agree with TRBD2. The length of the CDR3 is 16 residues. With V trimmed by 3 bases and J by 2 bases, 4 bases remained unmatched.

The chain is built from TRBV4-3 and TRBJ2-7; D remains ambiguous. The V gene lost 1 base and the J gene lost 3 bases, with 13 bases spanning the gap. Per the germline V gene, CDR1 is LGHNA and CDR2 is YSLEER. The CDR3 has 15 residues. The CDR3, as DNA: TGCGCCAGCAGCCAAGCAGACCGAGGCCTCTACGAGCAGTACTTC. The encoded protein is CASSQADRGLYEQYF.

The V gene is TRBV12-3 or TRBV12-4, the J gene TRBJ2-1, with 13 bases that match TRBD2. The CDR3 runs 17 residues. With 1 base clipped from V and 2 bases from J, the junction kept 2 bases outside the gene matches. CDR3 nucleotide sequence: TGTGCCAGCAGTTTAGGGACTAGCGGGAGCCCCTACAATGAGCAGTTCTTC. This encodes CASSLGTSGSPYNEQFF.

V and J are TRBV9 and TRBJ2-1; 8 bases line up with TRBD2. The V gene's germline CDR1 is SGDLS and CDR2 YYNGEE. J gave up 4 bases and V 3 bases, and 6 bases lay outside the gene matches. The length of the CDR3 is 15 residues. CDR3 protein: CASSDLAGGYNEQFF. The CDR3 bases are TGTGCCAGCAGCGACTTGGCGGGGGGATACAATGAGCAGTTCTTC.

The CDR3 region has the DNA TGTGCCAGCAGTCGAGGACTAGCGGGACGGGAGCAGTTCTTC. It codes for CASSRGLAGREQFF. The V call is TRBV2, the J call TRBJ2-1, with 12 bases that match TRBD2. Per germline, CDR1 SNHLY and CDR2 FYNNEI. V shed 5 bases and J 10 bases; nucleotides not matched to a gene: 6. This CDR3 is built from 14 residues.

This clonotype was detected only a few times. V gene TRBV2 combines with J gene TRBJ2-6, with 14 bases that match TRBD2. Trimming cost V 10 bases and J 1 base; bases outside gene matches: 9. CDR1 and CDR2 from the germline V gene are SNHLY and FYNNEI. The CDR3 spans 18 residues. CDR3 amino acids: CAIGTSGSKRSGANVLTF. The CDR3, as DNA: TGTGCCATTGGGACTAGCGGGAGTAAAAGGTCTGGGGCCAACGTCCTGACTTTC. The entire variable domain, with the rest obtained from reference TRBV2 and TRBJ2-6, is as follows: EPEVTQTPSHQVTQMGQEVILRCVPISNHLYFYWYRQILGQKVEFLVSFYNNEISEKSEIFDDQFSVERPDGSNFTLKIRSTKLEDSAMYFCAIGTSGSKRSGANVLTFGAGSRLTVL.

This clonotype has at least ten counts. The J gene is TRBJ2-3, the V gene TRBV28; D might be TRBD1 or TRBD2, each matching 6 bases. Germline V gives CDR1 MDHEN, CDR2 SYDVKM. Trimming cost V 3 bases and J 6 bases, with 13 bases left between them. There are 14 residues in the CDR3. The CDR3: CASSFVGAGDTQYF. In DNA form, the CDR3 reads TGTGCCAGCAGTTTCGTGGGGGCGGGGGATACGCAGTATTTT.

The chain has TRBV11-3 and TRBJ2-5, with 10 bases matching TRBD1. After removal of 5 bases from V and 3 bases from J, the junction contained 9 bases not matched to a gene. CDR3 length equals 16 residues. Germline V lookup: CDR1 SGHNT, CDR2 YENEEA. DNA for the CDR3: TGTGCCAGCAGCGTACGGGCCGGGACAGGGGAAGAGACCCAGTACTTC. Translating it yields CASSVRAGTGEETQYF.

The CDR3 sequence is CASSVDGTVSYEQYF. The CDR3 DNA sequence: TGTGCCAGCAGCGTAGATGGGACTGTCTCCTACGAGCAGTACTTC. The chain recombines TRBV9 with TRBJ2-7; D perhaps matches TRBD2 (6 bases). The V end was cut by 0 bases, the J end by 0 bases, with 10 bases between. Germline lookup yields CDR1 SGDLS and CDR2 YYNGEE. The CDR3 contains 15 residues.

The CDR3 loop is CASSKSAVTTDTQYF. The DNA of the CDR3 is TGTGCCAGTTCAAAAAGCGCCGTGACCACAGATACGCAGTATTTT. The gene calls are TRBV3-1 and TRBJ2-3, with D uncertain. This CDR3 spans 15 amino acids. Deletions cut 9 bases from V and 2 bases from J, with 18 bases between. CDR1 LGHDT and CDR2 YNNKEL come from the germline V gene (reference sequence).

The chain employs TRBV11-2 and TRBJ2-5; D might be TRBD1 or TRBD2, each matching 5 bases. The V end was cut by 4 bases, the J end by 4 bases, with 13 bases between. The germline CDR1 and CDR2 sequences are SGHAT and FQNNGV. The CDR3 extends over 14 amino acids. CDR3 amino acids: CASSSRGTGETQYF. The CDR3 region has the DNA TGTGCCAGCAGCTCCCGAGGGACGGGAGAGACCCAGTACTTC.

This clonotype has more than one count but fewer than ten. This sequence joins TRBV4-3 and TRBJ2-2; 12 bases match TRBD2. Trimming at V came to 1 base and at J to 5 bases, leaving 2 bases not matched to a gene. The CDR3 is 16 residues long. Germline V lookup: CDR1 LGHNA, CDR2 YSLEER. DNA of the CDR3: TGCGCCAGCAGCCAAGGACTAGCGGGAGTTACCGGGGAGCTGTTTTTT. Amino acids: CASSQGLAGVTGELFF.

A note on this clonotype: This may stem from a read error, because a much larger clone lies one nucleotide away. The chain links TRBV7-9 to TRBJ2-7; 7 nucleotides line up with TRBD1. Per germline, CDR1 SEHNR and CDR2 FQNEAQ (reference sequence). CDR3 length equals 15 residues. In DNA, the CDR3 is TGTGCCGGCAGCCCAATCCGGGACAGCTCCTACGAGCAGTACTTC. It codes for CAGSPIRDSSYEQYF.

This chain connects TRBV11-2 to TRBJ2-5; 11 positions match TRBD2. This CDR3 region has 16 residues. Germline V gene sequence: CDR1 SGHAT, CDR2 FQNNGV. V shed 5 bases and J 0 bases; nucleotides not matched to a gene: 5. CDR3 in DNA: TGTGCCAGCAGCGTCGGGACTAGCGGAAACCAAGAGACCCAGTACTTC. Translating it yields CASSVGTSGNQETQYF.

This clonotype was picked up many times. The CDR3 region has the DNA TGTGCCAGCAGTTTGTCCGGGAGTTTGTACTACGAGCAGTACTTC. It codes for CASSLSGSLYYEQYF. The V call is TRBV12-3 or TRBV12-4, the J call TRBJ2-7; TRBD2 is a possible D gene (6 bases). Trimming cost V 3 bases and J 3 bases, with 15 bases left between them. CDR3 length: 15 amino acids.

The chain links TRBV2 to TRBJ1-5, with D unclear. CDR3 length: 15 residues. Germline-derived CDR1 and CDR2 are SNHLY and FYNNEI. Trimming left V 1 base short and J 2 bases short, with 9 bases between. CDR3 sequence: CASSEEGQGNQPQHF. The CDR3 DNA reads TGTGCCAGCAGTGAAGAAGGTCAGGGCAATCAGCCCCAGCATTTT.

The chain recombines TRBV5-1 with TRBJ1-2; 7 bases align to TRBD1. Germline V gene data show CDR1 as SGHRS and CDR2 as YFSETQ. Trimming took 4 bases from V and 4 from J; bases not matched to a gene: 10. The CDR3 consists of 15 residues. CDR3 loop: CASSPDRQGIYGYTF. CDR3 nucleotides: TGCGCCAGCAGCCCCGACCGACAGGGCATCTATGGCTACACCTTC.

Here the CDR3 DNA reads TGCAGTGCAACTAGAACTAGCGGGAGTACAGATACGCAGTATTTT. Translation gives CSATRTSGSTDTQYF. The V and J genes are TRBV20-1 and TRBJ2-3; TRBD2 matches at 11 bases. From germline, CDR1 is DFQATT and CDR2 SNEGSKA (reference sequence). This CDR3 region has 15 residues. V was clipped by 6 bases and J by 3 bases; unmatched bases: 8.

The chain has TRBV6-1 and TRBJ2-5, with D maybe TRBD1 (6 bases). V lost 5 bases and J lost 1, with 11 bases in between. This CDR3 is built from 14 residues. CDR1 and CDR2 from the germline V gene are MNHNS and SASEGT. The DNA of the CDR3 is TGTGCCAGCAGTCCCCAGGGGCTCCAAGAGACCCAGTACTTC. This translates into CASSPQGLQETQYF.

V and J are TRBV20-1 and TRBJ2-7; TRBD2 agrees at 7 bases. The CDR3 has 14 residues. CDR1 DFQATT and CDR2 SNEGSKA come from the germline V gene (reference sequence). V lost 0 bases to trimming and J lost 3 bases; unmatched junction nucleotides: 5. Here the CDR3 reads CSARDGLAGYEQYF. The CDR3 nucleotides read TGCAGTGCTAGAGATGGGTTAGCGGGCTACGAGCAGTACTTC.

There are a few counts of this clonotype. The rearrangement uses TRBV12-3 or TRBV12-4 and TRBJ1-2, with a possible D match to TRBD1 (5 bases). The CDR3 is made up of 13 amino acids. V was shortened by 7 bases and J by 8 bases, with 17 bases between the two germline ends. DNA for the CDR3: TGTGCCAGCACATACGGGACGGCCGTCGGCTACACCTTC. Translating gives CASTYGTAVGYTF.